This note documents a single T cell receptor (beta chain) sequence. The V and J ends lost 5 bases and 3 bases respectively, with 15 bases between them. This CDR3 comprises 15 residues. CDR1 is SGHTA, CDR2 FQGNSA, per germline. This record comes from a study of blood T cell repertoires in COVID-19. Assay used: immunoSEQ multiplex PCR; TCRdb lists only in-frame clones, some missing. The data hold a few hundred thousand clones, with approximately 83% observed a single time. Self-reported history from a screening survey and questionnaire set each donor's cohort. This clonotype was sampled from a woman aged 60 to 75 who had recovered from COVID-19. This sequence joins TRBV7-2 and TRBJ2-3; D may be TRBD2 (6 bases). Sequencing input: PBMCs or T cells enriched from blood (not recorded which). This CDR3 is CASSRGWAGTDTQYF. CDR3 in DNA: TGTGCCAGCAGCCGGGGGTGGGCAGGGACAGATACGCAGTATTTT.